The 18 T cell receptor beta chains listed next were all sequenced from one sample in a study of blood T cell repertoires in COVID-19. Here immunoSEQ multiplex PCR was the method, and the copy in TCRdb shows in-frame clones only, minus some. The sample has 80,000 to 95,000 clones, over 75% seen once. The specimen was peripheral blood. These receptors came from a man aged 80 or over with active or convalescent COVID-19.

The V gene is TRBV3-1 (or the pseudogene TRBV3-2), the J gene TRBJ2-7; perhaps TRBD1 as D (5 bases). The V end lost 0 bases, the J end lost 3 bases, and 18 bases lay between the germline ends. Germline CDR1 LGHDT, CDR2 YNNKEL (reference sequence). The CDR3 spans 17 residues. CDR3 nucleotide sequence: TGTGCCAGCAGCCAAGAAAGAGGCACCCTAAGGGGCTACGAGCAGTACTTC. Translation gives CASSQERGTLRGYEQYF.

The chain recombines TRBV14 with TRBJ2-7; perhaps TRBD1 as D (6 bases). V was trimmed by 4 bases and J by 3 bases, leaving 10 bases between them. CDR1 is SGHDN and CDR2 is FVKESK in the germline V gene. CDR3 length: 13 residues. CDR3 amino acids: CASSRSRGYEQYF. CDR3 in DNA: TGTGCCAGCAGCCGATCCAGGGGCTACGAGCAGTACTTC.

The chain couples TRBV5-1 to TRBJ1-1; D is unresolved. CDR1 and CDR2 from the germline V gene are SGHRS and YFSETQ. The CDR3 spans 14 residues. Trimming removed 0 bases at V and 1 base at J, with 7 bases between. CDR3 sequence: CASSLATGNTEAFF. The CDR3 DNA follows: TGCGCCAGCAGCTTGGCCACTGGGAACACTGAAGCTTTCTTT.

V usage is TRBV7-2 and J usage is TRBJ1-1; D call uncertain. CDR1 is SGHTA, CDR2 FQGNSA, per germline. The CDR3 extends over 16 amino acids. V lost 5 bases and J 3 bases, leaving 19 bases between the germline ends. CDR3 residues: CASSPNLRARDTEAFF. The CDR3 DNA reads as TGTGCCAGCAGCCCCAATTTGCGGGCGCGGGACACTGAAGCTTTCTTT.

The chain recombines TRBV5-6 with TRBJ2-3; TRBD2 agrees at 7 bases. Germline V lookup: CDR1 SGHDT, CDR2 YYEEEE. Trimming removed 4 bases from V and 2 bases from J; junction bases left unmatched: 10. The CDR3 spans 16 residues. The CDR3 loop reads CASSDTRTRSTDTQYF. The DNA for the CDR3 is TGTGCCAGCAGCGATACAAGGACTAGATCCACAGATACGCAGTATTTT.

This clone has just a few counts. The J gene is TRBJ2-3, the V gene TRBV7-9; 8 positions agree with TRBD2. Germline V CDR1 and CDR2: SEHNR, FQNEAQ (reference sequence). The trim removed 5 bases at V and 2 bases at J, leaving 3 bases unmatched. The CDR3 totals 14 residues. This CDR3 is CASSVSGATDTQYF. The DNA of the CDR3 is TGTGCCAGCAGCGTTAGCGGGGCCACAGATACGCAGTATTTT.

The gene calls are TRBV13 and TRBJ1-1; 7 nucleotides align to TRBD1. The CDR3 totals 15 residues. The J segment lost 2 bases and the V segment lost 4 bases, leaving 7 bases of the junction unmatched. Germline assignment: CDR1 PRHDT and CDR2 FYEKMQ (reference sequence). The CDR3 sequence is CASSSPRQGNTEAFF. Written as DNA, the CDR3 is TGTGCCAGCAGCTCGCCAAGACAGGGAAACACTGAAGCTTTCTTT.

The CDR3 DNA follows: TGTGCAAGTCGCCCCTCGACAGGGGTGGTTGAAAAACTGTTTTTT. It translates to CASRPSTGVVEKLFF. The chain employs TRBV12-2 and TRBJ1-4; the table gives TRBD1 as D, unverified against the DNA. TRBV12-2 is given as a pseudogene. CDR3 length equals 15 residues.

This clone was recorded a few times. The chain is built from TRBV12-3 or TRBV12-4 and TRBJ2-1, with TRBD1 matching over 9 bases. V shed 4 bases and J 8 bases; nucleotides not matched to a gene: 3. The CDR3 totals 13 residues. The CDR3: CASSWGQGHEQFF. The CDR3 DNA reads as TGTGCCAGCAGTTGGGGACAGGGACATGAGCAGTTCTTC.

The rearrangement links TRBV7-2 to TRBJ1-2, with TRBD1 matching 7 bases. Germline V gene lookup returns CDR1 SGHTA and CDR2 FQGNSA. The CDR3 has 13 residues. V trimming: 5 bases; J trimming: 7 bases; junction bases outside the gene matches: 7. The CDR3 reads CASSPQGGSGYTF. In DNA form, the CDR3 reads TGTGCCAGCAGCCCTCAGGGGGGAAGTGGCTACACCTTC.

The chain has TRBV5-4 and TRBJ2-3, with TRBD1 matching over 7 bases. V lost 4 bases, J lost 4 bases, and 12 bases stayed unmatched. The CDR3 runs 16 residues. The germline gives CDR1 SGHNT, CDR2 YYREEE (reference sequence). In DNA, the CDR3 is TGTGCCAGCAGCCACCCCAGACAGGGCTCCCCAGATACGCAGTATTTT. This sequence encodes CASSHPRQGSPDTQYF.

This chain joins TRBV4-1 and TRBJ1-2, with 8 bases fitting TRBD1. With 4 bases clipped from V and 4 bases from J, the junction kept 2 bases outside the gene matches. Germline-derived CDR1 and CDR2 are MGHRA and YSYEKL. This CDR3 has 13 residues. This CDR3 reads CASSPGQGYGYTF. CDR3 sequence (DNA): TGCGCCAGCAGCCCTGGACAGGGCTATGGCTACACCTTC.

The rearrangement joins TRBV12-5 to TRBJ2-2; 7 nucleotides align to TRBD1. CDR1 and CDR2 from the germline V gene are LGHNT and FRNRAP. J gave up 6 bases and V 3 bases, and 7 bases lay outside the gene matches. The CDR3 is made up of 15 amino acids. The CDR3 reads CASGLRQGFAGELFF. The CDR3 DNA reads TGTGCTAGTGGTTTAAGACAGGGATTCGCCGGGGAGCTGTTTTTT.

The chain links TRBV19 to TRBJ1-3; 10 bases line up with TRBD1. The CDR3 contains 17 residues. V shed 6 bases, J shed 0 bases, and the junction held 8 bases outside the gene matches. Germline V gene sequence: CDR1 LNHDA, CDR2 SQIVND (reference sequence). This CDR3 reads CASSVTGGPNSGNTIYF. Written as DNA, the CDR3 is TGTGCCAGTAGCGTGACAGGGGGCCCCAACTCTGGAAACACCATATATTTT.

The V call is TRBV7-7, the J call TRBJ1-5; TRBD1 aligns across 7 bases. Germline assignment: CDR1 SSHAT and CDR2 FNYEAQ (reference sequence). This CDR3 is built from 15 residues. This CDR3 is CATDNRGGSNQPQHF. The CDR3 DNA sequence: TGTGCTACCGACAACAGGGGAGGTAGCAATCAGCCCCAGCATTTT.

The CDR3 spells CSVSRGSRTEAFF. CDR3 coding DNA: TGCAGCGTATCACGGGGGAGCCGGACTGAAGCTTTCTTT. The chain is built from TRBV29-1 and TRBJ1-1, with D perhaps TRBD1 (5 bases). V gave up 6 bases and J gave up 5 bases, with 16 bases separating them. The V gene's germline CDR1 is SQVTM and CDR2 ANQGSEA. The CDR3 length is 13 residues.

The gene calls are TRBV6-1 and TRBJ1-6, with D hard to call. This CDR3 contains 14 residues. CDR1 is MNHNS, CDR2 SASEGT, per germline. Between the trimmed V and J ends, which lost 2 bases and 6 bases, there was a span of 8 bases. The CDR3 here is CASSEHSPNSPLHF. The CDR3 bases are TGTGCCAGCAGTGAACACAGCCCTAATTCACCCCTCCACTTT.

In its sample, this clone was seen a few times. This chain links TRBV5-1 with TRBJ2-5, with D tentatively TRBD1 (5 bases). The germline V gene has CDR1 SGHRS and CDR2 YFSETQ. Trimming pared 5 bases from V and 6 bases from J, leaving 8 bases between. CDR3 length: 11 amino acids. The CDR3 DNA reads as TGCGCCAGCAGAGAGGACAAGACCCAGTACTTC. Protein sequence: CASREDKTQYF. Based on the CDR3 plus reference TRBV5-1 and TRBJ2-5, the full variable domain is KAGVTQTPRYLIKTRGQQVTLSCSPISGHRSVSWYQQTPGQGLQFLFEYFSETQRNKGNFPGRFSGRQFSNSRSEMNVSTLELGDSALYLCASREDKTQYFGPGTRLLVL.